The entry that follows covers one T cell receptor beta chain sequence. Using immunoSEQ multiplex PCR, the repertoire was profiled, and TCRdb retains in-frame clones only, with some absent. This sample has tens of thousands of clones, with 90% found just once. This sample was included in a study of T cell changes during pregnancy in multiple sclerosis. The V segment lost 4 bases and the J segment 3 bases; nucleotides outside the gene matches: 2. The CDR3 is 13 amino acids. Germline V gives CDR1 MNHEY, CDR2 SMNVEV (reference sequence). This chain connects TRBV27 to TRBJ2-7; 8 bases agree with TRBD1. The source was CD8+ T cells from peripheral blood mononuclear cells, collected before pregnancy. The TCR was taken from a female donor with multiple sclerosis, enrolled in a pregnancy study. The CDR3 sequence is CASSSGQGYEQYF. The CDR3 DNA follows: TGTGCCAGCAGTTCCGGACAGGGCTACGAGCAGTACTTC.